This section outlines one T cell receptor (beta chain) sequence together with its context. This clonotype was counted ten times or more. Its recognized antigen is unknown. No much larger clone exists at a distance of one base, and base qualities are not known. The instrument was an Illumina HiSeq 2500. Quantitative 5'-RACE with molecular barcodes was used to prepare TCR beta libraries. The authors' analysis ran thus. A new computational method, built on a probabilistic model of VDJ rearrangement, was used to identify disease-linked TCR variants. TCRdb itself trimmed the public reads at Q25 with fastp, ran MiXCR and retained productive beta chains. Each entry merges the rows of one CDR3 protein and shows their most common DNA and genes. The V and J calls and clone size are TCRdb's, not the authors'. The sample table holds under 250,000 distinct CDR3 sequences, of which 9.5% to 12% were seen once. The leading ten clones occupy around 7% of the sample.

The sample is drawn from a study of CD8 T cells in ankylosing spondylitis (dated by TCRdb to between 2016 and 2019). For the wider study: T cell receptor beta repertoires were profiled in healthy donors and ankylosing spondylitis patients so that disease-linked TCR variants could be found. The full study cohort comprised about 25 ankylosing spondylitis patients and roughly 110 healthy donors. Peripheral blood samples were taken, and synovial fluid was additionally collected from ankylosing spondylitis patients.

Points the paper makes about the study in general: A TCR beta motif of fewer than 10 highly homologous amino acid variants appeared characteristic of blood from ankylosing spondylitis patients. The disease-linked clones were reported as significantly enriched in matched synovial fluid samples from ankylosing spondylitis patients. Some motif variants were previously reported in synovial fluid and blood of reactive arthritis patients, suggesting common disease-initiation mechanisms. In peripheral blood, the disease-linked clones were found at relatively low frequencies and had a CD8+ phenotype.

At the junction V is shortened by 3 bases and J by 0 bases; bases outside the gene matches: 14. The germline V gene (reference sequence) sets CDR1 to LNHDA and CDR2 to SQIVND. The CDR3 sequence holds 19 residues, the cysteine and phenylalanine included. Here the CDR3 DNA is all that survives: 57 bases in frame from base 1. The chain is encoded by TRBV19 joined to TRBJ1-5; 7 nucleotides in the junction match TRBD1. This receptor was obtained from a male donor with ankylosing spondylitis or in good health (not recorded which). Sequences were obtained from blood, either unsorted or a sorted T cell fraction (not recorded which). The CDR3 region: CASSMNRDRTGYSNQPQHF. The sequence in DNA is TGTGCCAGTAGTATGAACCGAGACAGGACAGGCTATAGCAATCAGCCCCAGCATTTT.